This TCR beta chain is from a study of CD8 T cells in Susac syndrome. This clonotype was detected only once. The CD8+ and CD4+ T cells were negatively isolated, with the TEMRA cells enriched by FACS. Trimming removed 3 bases from V and 0 bases from J; junction bases left unmatched: 8. The CDR3 length is 18 residues. RNA totalling about 0.5 to 1 ug underwent reverse transcription with random hexamers. An immunoSEQ multiplex PCR generated amplified TCR beta CDR3 products spanning 54 Vbeta and 13 Jbeta. TCRdb reprocessed the immunoSEQ multiplex PCR reads via MiXCR and lists one record per CDR3 protein. Seen here are about 200,000 distinct CDR3 sequences, around 95% observed once, and the top ten hold about 0.093%.

The sequenced material came from CD4+ T cells from PBMCs. The receptor comes from a human donor with multiple sclerosis. The chain uses TRBV12-3 or TRBV12-4 and TRBJ2-1, with TRBD1 identical over 10 bases. In DNA, the CDR3 is TGTGCCAGCAGTTTGGACAGGGGGGGCTTCACCTCCTACAATGAGCAGTTCTTC. The encoded protein is CASSLDRGGFTSYNEQFF.